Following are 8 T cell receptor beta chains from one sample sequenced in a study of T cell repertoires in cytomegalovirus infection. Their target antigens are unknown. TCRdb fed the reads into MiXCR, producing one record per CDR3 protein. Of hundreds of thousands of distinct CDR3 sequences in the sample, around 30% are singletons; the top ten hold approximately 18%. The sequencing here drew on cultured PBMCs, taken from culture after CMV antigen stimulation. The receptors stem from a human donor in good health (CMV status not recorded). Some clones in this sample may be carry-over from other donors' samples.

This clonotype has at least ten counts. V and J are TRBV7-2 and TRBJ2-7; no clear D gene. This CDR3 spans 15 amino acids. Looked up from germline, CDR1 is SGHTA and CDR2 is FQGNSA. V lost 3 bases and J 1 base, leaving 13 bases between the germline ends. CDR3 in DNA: TGTGCCAGCAGCTTTACCCCCGAGAGGTCCTACGAGCAGTACTTC. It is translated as CASSFTPERSYEQYF.

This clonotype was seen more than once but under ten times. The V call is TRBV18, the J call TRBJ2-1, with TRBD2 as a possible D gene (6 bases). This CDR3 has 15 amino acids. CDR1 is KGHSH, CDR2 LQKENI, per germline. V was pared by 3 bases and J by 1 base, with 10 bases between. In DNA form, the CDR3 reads TGTGCCAGCTCACCGGGAGGTCGGTCCTACAATGAGCAGTTCTTC. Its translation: CASSPGGRSYNEQFF.

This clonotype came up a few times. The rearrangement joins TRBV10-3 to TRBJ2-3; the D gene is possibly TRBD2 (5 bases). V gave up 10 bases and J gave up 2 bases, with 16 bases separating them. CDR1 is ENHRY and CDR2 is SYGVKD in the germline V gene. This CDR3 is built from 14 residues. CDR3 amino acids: CATEPGWYTDTQYF. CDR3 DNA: TGTGCCACCGAGCCGGGATGGTACACAGATACGCAGTATTTT.

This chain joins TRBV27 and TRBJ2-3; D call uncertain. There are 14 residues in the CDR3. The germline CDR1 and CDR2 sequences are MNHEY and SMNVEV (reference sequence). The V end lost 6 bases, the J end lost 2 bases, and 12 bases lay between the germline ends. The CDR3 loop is CASRQLRNTDTQYF. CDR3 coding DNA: TGTGCCAGCAGGCAGCTTCGGAACACAGATACGCAGTATTTT.

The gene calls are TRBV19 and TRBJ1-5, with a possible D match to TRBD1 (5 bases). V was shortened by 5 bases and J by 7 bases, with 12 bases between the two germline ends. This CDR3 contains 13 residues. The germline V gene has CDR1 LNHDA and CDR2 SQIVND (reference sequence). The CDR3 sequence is CASSGTAFQPQHF. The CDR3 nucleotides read TGTGCCAGTAGTGGGACCGCCTTCCAGCCCCAGCATTTT.

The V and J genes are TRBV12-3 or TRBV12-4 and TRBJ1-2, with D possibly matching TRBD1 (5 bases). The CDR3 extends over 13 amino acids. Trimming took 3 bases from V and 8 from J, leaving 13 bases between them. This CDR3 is CASSLGVGPGYTF. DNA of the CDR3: TGTGCCAGCAGTTTGGGTGTGGGACCCGGCTACACCTTC.

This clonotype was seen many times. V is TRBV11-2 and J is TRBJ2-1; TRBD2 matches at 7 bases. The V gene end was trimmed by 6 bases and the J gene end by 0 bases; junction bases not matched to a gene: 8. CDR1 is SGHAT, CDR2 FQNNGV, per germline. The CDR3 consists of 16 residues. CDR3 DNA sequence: TGTGCCAGCAGTCTTAGGGGCGGGAGCTCCTACAATGAGCAGTTCTTC. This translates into CASSLRGGSSYNEQFF.

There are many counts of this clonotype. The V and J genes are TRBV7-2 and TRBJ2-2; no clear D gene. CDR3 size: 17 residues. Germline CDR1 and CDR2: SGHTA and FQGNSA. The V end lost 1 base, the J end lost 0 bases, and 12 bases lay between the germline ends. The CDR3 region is CASSLDWPRTNTGELFF. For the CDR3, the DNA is TGTGCCAGCAGCTTAGATTGGCCCAGGACGAACACCGGGGAGCTGTTTTTT.